This T cell receptor beta chain was captured in a study of OX40 agonist ivuxolimab in advanced cancers. Looking at the study overall: Partial responses occurred in three patients (one hepatocellular carcinoma, two cutaneous melanoma).

Using immunoSEQ multiplex PCR, the repertoire was profiled, and TCRdb retains in-frame clones only, with some absent. The top ten clones hold approximately 23% of a sample with about 57,000 clones, just under 95% of them seen once. Turning to this clone: Its matching antigen is unknown.

The study's findings and limits: CD8+ T cells showed, on average, more clonal expansion than CD4+ cells.

Germline values: CDR1 MNHEY, CDR2 SMNVEV (reference sequence). V lost 2 bases and J lost 7, with 12 bases in between. The CDR3 covers 13 residues. The TCR was taken from an adult with an advanced solid tumor such as melanoma, head and neck, liver or kidney cancer. The rearrangement joins TRBV27 to TRBJ2-7; either TRBD1 or TRBD2 may supply D (5 bases each). The material was CD4+ or CD8+ T cells sorted from blood, obtained in a trial of the OX40 agonist ivuxolimab. Here the CDR3 reads CASSLRSWGEQYF. The CDR3 nucleotides read TGTGCCAGCAGTTTAAGGAGCTGGGGGGAGCAGTACTTC.